The clone carrying this T cell receptor beta chain has only one observation. Sequencing was performed with immunoSEQ multiplex PCR; in TCRdb, only in-frame clones are kept and a portion is missing. This sample carries around 160,000 clones, 80% to 90% of them seen once, and the ten largest clones take 13%. Trimming took 2 bases from V and 7 from J; bases not matched to a gene: 10. CDR1 is SEHNR and CDR2 is FQNEAQ in the germline V gene (reference sequence). This CDR3 has 16 residues. This sample stems from a study of blood T cell repertoires in COVID-19. This chain connects TRBV7-9 to TRBJ2-1; 8 nucleotides align to TRBD2. The sequenced material came from peripheral blood. The sequence came from a man younger than 30 with COVID-19, enrolled during active disease. This CDR3 reads CASSLLGLVARNEQFF. The CDR3 DNA reads as TGTGCCAGCAGCTTACTGGGACTAGTTGCCCGAAATGAGCAGTTCTTC.